Presented here are 9 T cell receptor beta chains from one specimen sequenced in a study of cytomegalovirus exposure and HLA in healthy donors. The PCR had 60 Vbeta and 13 Jbeta primers. The repertoire was sequenced with immunoSEQ multiplex PCR; TCRdb's copy has only in-frame clones and lacks some. The table records more than 75,000 clones, approximately 79% of them present only once. The sequenced material came from PBMCs. Receptors originate from a middle-aged woman in good health and CMV-seronegative.

The genes are TRBV4-2 and TRBJ1-2; TRBD1 matches 10 bases. The V and J ends lost 4 bases and 2 bases, in that order; junction bases with no gene match: 4. The germline gives CDR1 LGHNA, CDR2 YNFKEQ. The CDR3 loop spans 15 amino acids. This CDR3 reads CASSLRDRGNYGYTF. The CDR3, as DNA: TGTGCCAGCAGCCTGCGGGACAGGGGAAACTATGGCTACACCTTC.

The chain joins TRBV21-1 to TRBJ2-7; the D call in the table, TRBD1, was not verified against the DNA. TRBV21-1 is a recognized pseudogene. This CDR3 contains 21 residues. The CDR3 DNA sequence: TGTGCCAGCAGCGAAAGGACAGCGGGTCCTCCTTACAGGGGTGAAGACTACGAGCAGTACTTC. It specifies CASSERTAGPPYRGEDYEQYF.

The chain has TRBV6-5 and TRBJ1-5, with TRBD1 matching over 8 bases. The germline gives CDR1 MNHEY, CDR2 SVGAGI. This CDR3 spans 14 amino acids. After removal of 6 bases from V and 2 bases from J, the junction contained 3 bases not matched to a gene. CDR3 bases: TGTGCCAGCAGCCCGGACAGGGGCAATCAGCCCCAGCATTTT. Its protein product is CASSPDRGNQPQHF.

A single count supports this clone. The chain has TRBV4-3 and TRBJ2-3, with 7 nucleotides matching TRBD2. The CDR3 contains 16 residues. Unmatched junction bases numbered 3, after V lost 0 bases and J lost 0 bases. Germline CDR1 is LGHNA and CDR2 is YSLEER. Here the CDR3 reads CASSQDPAGSTDTQYF. The CDR3 nucleotides are TGCGCCAGCAGCCAAGATCCAGCGGGGAGCACAGATACGCAGTATTTT.

The chain employs TRBV29-1 and TRBJ1-2; 7 bases are shared with TRBD1. Germline V lookup: CDR1 SQVTM, CDR2 ANQGSEA. With 0 bases clipped from V and 6 bases from J, the junction kept 7 bases outside the gene matches. This CDR3 region has 14 residues. The CDR3 coding sequence is TGCAGCGTTGAAGATTCAGGGGGTGGGAATGGCTACACCTTC. Its protein product is CSVEDSGGGNGYTF.

This CDR3 is CASSATGVNTEAFF. Written as DNA, the CDR3 is TGTGCCAGCAGCGCCACAGGAGTGAACACTGAAGCTTTCTTT. V usage is TRBV7-3 and J usage is TRBJ1-1; maybe TRBD1 (5 bases). The CDR3 extends over 14 amino acids. Between the trimmed V and J ends, which lost 5 bases and 0 bases, there was a span of 10 bases. Germline V gene data show CDR1 as SGHTA and CDR2 as FQGTGA.

The rearrangement joins TRBV29-1 to TRBJ2-1; 8 bases are shared with TRBD1. Germline V gene lookup returns CDR1 SQVTM and CDR2 ANQGSEA. Trimming took 5 bases from V and 6 from J; bases not matched to a gene: 9. The CDR3 length is 14 residues. CDR3 sequence reads: CSVPGTGISNEQFF. For the CDR3, the DNA is TGCAGCGTTCCCGGGACAGGAATTTCCAATGAGCAGTTCTTC.

This clone appeared once. The chain is built from TRBV6-5 and TRBJ2-2, with D perhaps matching TRBD1 (5 bases). V lost 6 bases and J lost 1, with 9 bases in between. The CDR3 sequence is 14 residues long. The germline V gene encodes CDR1 MNHEY and CDR2 SVGAGI. The CDR3 region is CASSRTGNTGELFF. DNA of the CDR3: TGTGCCAGCAGCCGAACAGGGAACACCGGGGAGCTGTTTTTT.

The chain recombines TRBV18 with TRBJ2-7, with 11 bases lining up with TRBD1. Unmatched junction bases numbered 5, after V lost 0 bases and J lost 7 bases. CDR3 length equals 15 residues. Per the germline V gene, CDR1 is KGHSH and CDR2 is LQKENI. The CDR3 loop reads CASSPPAGQGEEQYF. The CDR3 DNA sequence: TGTGCCAGCTCACCACCGGCGGGACAGGGGGAAGAGCAGTACTTC.